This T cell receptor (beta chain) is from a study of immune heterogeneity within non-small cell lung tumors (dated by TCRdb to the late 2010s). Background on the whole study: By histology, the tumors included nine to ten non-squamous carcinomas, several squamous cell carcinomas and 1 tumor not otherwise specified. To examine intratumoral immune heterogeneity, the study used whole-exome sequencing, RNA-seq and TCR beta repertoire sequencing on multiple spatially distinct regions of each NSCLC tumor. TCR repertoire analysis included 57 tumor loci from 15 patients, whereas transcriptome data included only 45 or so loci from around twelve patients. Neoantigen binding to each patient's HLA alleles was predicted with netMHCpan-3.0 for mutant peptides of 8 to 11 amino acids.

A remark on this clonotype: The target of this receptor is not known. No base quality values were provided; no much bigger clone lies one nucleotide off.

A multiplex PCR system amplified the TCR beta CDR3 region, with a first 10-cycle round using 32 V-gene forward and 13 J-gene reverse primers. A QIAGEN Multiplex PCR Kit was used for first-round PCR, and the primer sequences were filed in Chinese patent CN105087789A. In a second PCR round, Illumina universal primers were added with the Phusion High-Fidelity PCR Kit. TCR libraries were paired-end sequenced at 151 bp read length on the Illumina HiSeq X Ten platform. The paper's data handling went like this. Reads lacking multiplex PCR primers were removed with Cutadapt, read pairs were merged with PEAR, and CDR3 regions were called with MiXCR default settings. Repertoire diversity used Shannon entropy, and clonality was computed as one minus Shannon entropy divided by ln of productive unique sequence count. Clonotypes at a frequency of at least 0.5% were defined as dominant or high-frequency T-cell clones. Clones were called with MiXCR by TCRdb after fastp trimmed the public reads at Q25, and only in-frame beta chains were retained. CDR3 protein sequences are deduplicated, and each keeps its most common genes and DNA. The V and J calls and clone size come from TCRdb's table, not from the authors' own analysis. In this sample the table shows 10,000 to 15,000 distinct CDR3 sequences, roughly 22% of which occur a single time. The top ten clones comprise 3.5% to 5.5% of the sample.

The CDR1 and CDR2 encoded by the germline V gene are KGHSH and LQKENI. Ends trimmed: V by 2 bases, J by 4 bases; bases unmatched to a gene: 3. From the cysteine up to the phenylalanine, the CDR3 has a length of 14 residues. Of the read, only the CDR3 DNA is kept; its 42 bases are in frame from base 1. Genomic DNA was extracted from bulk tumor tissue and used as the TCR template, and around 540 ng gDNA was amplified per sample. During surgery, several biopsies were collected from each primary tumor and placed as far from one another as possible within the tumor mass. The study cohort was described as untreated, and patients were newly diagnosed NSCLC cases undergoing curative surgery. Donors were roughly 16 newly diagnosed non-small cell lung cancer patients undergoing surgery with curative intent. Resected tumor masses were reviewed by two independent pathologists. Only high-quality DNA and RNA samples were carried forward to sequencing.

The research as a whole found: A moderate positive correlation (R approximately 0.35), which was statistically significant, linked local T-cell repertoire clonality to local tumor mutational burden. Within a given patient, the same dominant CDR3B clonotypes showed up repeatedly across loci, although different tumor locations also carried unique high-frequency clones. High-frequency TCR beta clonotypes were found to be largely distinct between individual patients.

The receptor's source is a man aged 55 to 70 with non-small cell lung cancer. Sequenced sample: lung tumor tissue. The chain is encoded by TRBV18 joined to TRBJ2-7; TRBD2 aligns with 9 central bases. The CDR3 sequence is CASSPAGGRYEQYF. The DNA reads TGTGCCAGCTCACCAGCGGGAGGGCGATACGAGCAGTACTTC. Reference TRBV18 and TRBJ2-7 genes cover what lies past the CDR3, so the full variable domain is NAGVMQNPRHLVRRRGQEARLRCSPMKGHSHVYWYRQLPEEGLKFMVYLQKENIIDESGMPKERFSAEFPKEGPSILRIQQVVRGDSAAYFCASSPAGGRYEQYFGPGTRLTVT.